These 17 T cell receptor beta chains were all obtained from the same sample, sequenced in a study of T cell changes during pregnancy in multiple sclerosis. Method: immunoSEQ multiplex PCR; TCRdb's copy keeps in-frame clones and lacks some. The sample contains some 93,000 clones, 90% to 95% of which appear only once. This specimen was peripheral blood, taken after pregnancy. The receptor source for this set is a female donor in good health, enrolled as a control in a pregnancy study.

The gene calls are TRBV18 and TRBJ1-2; maybe TRBD1 (5 bases). V was trimmed by 3 bases and J by 6 bases, leaving 14 bases between them. In germline, CDR1 is KGHSH, CDR2 LQKENI. The CDR3 is 14 amino acids. For the CDR3, the DNA is TGTGCCAGCTCACCCGCCCGGGGACTAAATGGCTACACCTTC. Translation: CASSPARGLNGYTF.

This clone was picked up a small number of times. CDR3 sequence (DNA): TGTGCCAGCAACGAGGGACAGGGGGGTGAAAAACTGTTTTTT. As protein: CASNEGQGGEKLFF. This chain uses TRBV9 with TRBJ1-4, with 11 bases lining up with TRBD1. Germline-derived CDR1 and CDR2 are SGDLS and YYNGEE. V lost 6 bases to trimming and J lost 7 bases; unmatched junction nucleotides: 5. This CDR3 region has 14 residues.

J is TRBJ1-5 and V is TRBV6-1; the D is unclear. From germline, CDR1 is MNHNS and CDR2 SASEGT. The V end lost 0 bases, the J end lost 0 bases, and 3 bases lay between the germline ends. The CDR3 covers 14 residues. The CDR3 nucleotides are TGTGCCAGCAGTGAAGCATATAGCAATCAGCCCCAGCATTTT. It codes for CASSEAYSNQPQHF.

J is TRBJ1-5 and V is TRBV9; the D is unclear. Germline loops: CDR1 SGDLS, CDR2 YYNGEE. This CDR3 region has 14 residues. With 4 bases removed from V and 0 bases from J, the gap between germline ends came to 8 bases. The CDR3 sequence: CASSPSVSNQPQHF. CDR3 DNA sequence: TGTGCCAGCAGCCCGAGCGTTAGCAATCAGCCCCAGCATTTT.

V usage is TRBV6-6 and J usage is TRBJ1-1; D unclear. Per the germline V gene, CDR1 is MNHNY and CDR2 is SVGAGI (reference sequence). V lost 6 bases and J lost 0, with 11 bases in between. This CDR3 has 14 residues. The CDR3 here is CASRTEPMNTEAFF. The CDR3 coding sequence is TGTGCCAGCAGAACAGAGCCTATGAACACTGAAGCTTTCTTT.

The V call is TRBV14, the J call TRBJ2-3, with 12 bases matching TRBD2. Trimming at V came to 4 bases and at J to 2 bases, leaving 4 bases not matched to a gene. The CDR3 has 16 residues. The V gene's germline CDR1 is SGHDN and CDR2 FVKESK. CDR3 nucleotide sequence: TGTGCCAGCAGCCTCCGGACTAGCGGGGTCACAGATACGCAGTATTTT. The encoded protein is CASSLRTSGVTDTQYF.

The chain recombines TRBV4-3 with TRBJ2-7, with 12 bases fitting TRBD1. Germline lookup yields CDR1 LGHNA and CDR2 YSLEER. CDR3 length equals 16 residues. V dropped 1 base and J dropped 4; count of bases not matched to a gene: 5. This CDR3 reads CASSQVLGQGAYEQYF. In DNA, the CDR3 is TGCGCCAGCAGCCAAGTTCTGGGACAGGGGGCTTACGAGCAGTACTTC.

This chain connects TRBV6-5 to TRBJ2-7, with D possibly matching TRBD2 (5 bases). This CDR3 region has 14 residues. Trimming cost V 0 bases and J 2 bases, with 8 bases left between them. Per the germline V gene, CDR1 is MNHEY and CDR2 is SVGAGI. The CDR3 is CASSYSGLAYEQYF. The CDR3 DNA is TGTGCCAGCAGTTACTCAGGACTGGCCTACGAGCAGTACTTC.

The J gene is TRBJ1-5, the V gene TRBV4-2; TRBD1 matches at 9 bases. From germline, CDR1 is LGHNA and CDR2 YNFKEQ. CDR3 length: 15 residues. The V segment lost 4 bases and the J segment 3 bases; nucleotides outside the gene matches: 4. The CDR3 loop reads CASSLRDRDNQPQHF. For the CDR3, the DNA is TGTGCCAGCAGCCTCCGGGACAGGGACAATCAGCCCCAGCATTTT.

This sequence joins TRBV4-3 and TRBJ1-1; the D gene is possibly TRBD1 (6 bases). Trimming took off 1 base at V and 0 bases at J, with 18 bases between the two ends. CDR1 is LGHNA, CDR2 YSLEER, per germline. The CDR3 is made up of 18 amino acids. The CDR3, as DNA: TGCGCCAGCAGCCAAGCTTCAATCACGACAGGATTGAACACTGAAGCTTTCTTT. This translates into CASSQASITTGLNTEAFF.

A few counts support this clone. V is TRBV7-2 and J is TRBJ2-1; the match to TRBD2 covers 10 bases. Losses at the gene ends were 6 bases for V and 6 bases for J; bases not matched to a gene: 8. The CDR3 runs to 15 residues. The germline gives CDR1 SGHTA, CDR2 FQGNSA. The DNA of the CDR3 is TGTGCCAGCAGGTTCCCTAGCGGGGGAGTCAATGAGCAGTTCTTC. Translation: CASRFPSGGVNEQFF.

This chain connects TRBV6-5 to TRBJ1-2; D gene uncertain. Looked up from germline, CDR1 is MNHEY and CDR2 is SVGAGI. This CDR3 has 14 residues. The V end lost 6 bases, the J end lost 0 bases, and 11 bases lay between the germline ends. Here the CDR3 reads CASSRRTTNYGYTF. The CDR3 bases are TGTGCCAGCAGCCGGCGGACTACTAACTATGGCTACACCTTC.

The chain joins TRBV7-8 to TRBJ1-2; D unclear. V lost 5 bases and J 6 bases, leaving 19 bases between the germline ends. Germline loops: CDR1 SGHVS, CDR2 FQNEAQ. The CDR3 is 15 amino acids. The DNA of the CDR3 is TGTGCCAGCAGCCCCAGAGGACGGGAAGAGAATGGCTACACCTTC. This encodes CASSPRGREENGYTF.

The rearrangement joins TRBV4-1 to TRBJ2-1; no reliable D call. V lost 3 bases and J 3 bases, leaving 18 bases between the germline ends. This CDR3 has 17 residues. Germline CDR1 is MGHRA and CDR2 is YSYEKL. CDR3 protein: CASSQAQAQVYYNEQFF. CDR3 sequence (DNA): TGCGCCAGCAGCCAGGCCCAGGCGCAAGTATACTACAATGAGCAGTTCTTC.

J is TRBJ2-3 and V is TRBV29-1; TRBD1 might be the D (5 bases). The CDR3 spans 12 residues. Per the germline V gene, CDR1 is SQVTM and CDR2 is ANQGSEA. V was trimmed by 4 bases and J by 4 bases, leaving 9 bases between them. The CDR3 here is CSVVKGSDTQYF. In DNA form, the CDR3 reads TGCAGCGTTGTCAAGGGGTCAGATACGCAGTATTTT.

V usage is TRBV2 and J usage is TRBJ1-1, with no clear D. Per germline, CDR1 SNHLY and CDR2 FYNNEI. V was cut by 8 bases and J by 1 base, with 11 bases left in between. The CDR3 has 13 amino acids. This CDR3 is CASRRERNTEAFF. In DNA, the CDR3 is TGTGCCAGCCGAAGGGAGCGGAACACTGAAGCTTTCTTT.

This chain joins TRBV19 and TRBJ1-3; D is perhaps TRBD1 (5 bases). The CDR3 spans 15 residues. V gave up 3 bases and J gave up 4 bases, with 13 bases separating them. Germline values: CDR1 LNHDA, CDR2 SQIVND (reference sequence). This chain's CDR3 is CASSIKWGGGNTIYF. The CDR3 nucleotides read TGTGCCAGTAGTATCAAATGGGGCGGAGGAAACACCATATATTTT.